This T cell receptor beta chain was sequenced for a study of beta chain features in type 1 diabetes. TCRB transcripts that were expressed got sequenced, as all of the isolated RNA had been reverse transcribed. The protocol was immunoSEQ multiplex PCR, while the TCRdb copy is restricted to in-frame clones and leaves out a portion. The table shows roughly 700,000 clones, with roughly an eighth occurring only once. Study outcomes and limitations: When Type 1 diabetes patients were examined, their TCRB CDR3s proved moderately but significantly shorter in all four CD4+ subsets.

This clone has just a few counts. Its antigen is unknown. The sample comprised naive CD4+ T cells from blood. This sequence originates from a young man with type 1 diabetes.

The CDR3 DNA follows: TGTGCCAGCACCCGGAGCACAGATACGCAGTATTTT. It encodes CASTRSTDTQYF. This sequence joins TRBV25-1 and TRBJ2-3; D remains ambiguous. The CDR3 contains 12 residues. Germline V lookup: CDR1 MGHDK, CDR2 SYGVNS. The V end lost 7 bases, the J end lost 0 bases, and 5 bases lay between the germline ends.